The next 17 T cell receptor beta chains were all read from a single sample in a study of early stage breast cancer tumors. Generated by immunoSEQ multiplex PCR, the TCRdb table keeps only in-frame clones and is missing some. The sample has some 70,000 clones; 70% to 85% are singletons. Sequencing was carried out using blood. The receptor set was obtained from a person aged 55 to 69 with breast cancer.

The chain couples TRBV4-3 to TRBJ2-1; the match to TRBD2 covers 7 bases. In germline, CDR1 is LGHNA, CDR2 YSLEER. Trimming at V came to 0 bases and at J to 6 bases, leaving 11 bases not matched to a gene. There are 17 residues in the CDR3. CDR3: CASSQESRLGGVNEQFF. CDR3 DNA: TGCGCCAGCAGCCAAGAAAGTAGACTGGGGGGGGTCAATGAGCAGTTCTTC.

The genes are TRBV2 and TRBJ1-1; D may be TRBD1 (5 bases). From germline, CDR1 is SNHLY and CDR2 FYNNEI. Trimming shortened V by 6 bases and J by 9 bases, and 14 bases separated the two germline ends. This CDR3 comprises 12 residues. The CDR3 DNA reads TGTGCCAGCAGCCCGGGGCCTCGGCAAGCTTTCTTT. Encoded protein: CASSPGPRQAFF.

This sequence joins TRBV27 and TRBJ2-4; TRBD1 might be the D (6 bases). Germline V CDR1 and CDR2: MNHEY, SMNVEV (reference sequence). Trimming removed 3 bases at V and 6 bases at J, with 18 bases between. The CDR3 consists of 16 residues. CDR3 protein: CASSLRGMADTNIQYF. In nucleotides, the CDR3 is TGTGCCAGCAGTTTGAGGGGGATGGCGGATACAAACATTCAGTACTTC.

This chain uses TRBV5-1 with TRBJ2-7; unclear D gene. Trimming cost V 0 bases and J 3 bases, with 7 bases left between them. CDR1 SGHRS and CDR2 YFSETQ come from the germline V gene. The CDR3 is 13 amino acids. In DNA, the CDR3 is TGCGCCAGCAGCTTGGCCTCCAGCTACGAGCAGTACTTC. Its protein product is CASSLASSYEQYF. The whole variable domain, remainder taken from reference TRBV5-1 and TRBJ2-7, is KAGVTQTPRYLIKTRGQQVTLSCSPISGHRSVSWYQQTPGQGLQFLFEYFSETQRNKGNFPGRFSGRQFSNSRSEMNVSTLELGDSALYLCASSLASSYEQYFGPGTRLTVT.

This chain uses TRBV19 with TRBJ2-1; no clear D. CDR3 length: 13 residues. The germline V gene encodes CDR1 LNHDA and CDR2 SQIVND (reference sequence). The V end lost 4 bases, the J end lost 1 base, and 5 bases lay between the germline ends. The chain's CDR3 is CASSRDSYNEQFF. As DNA, the CDR3 is TGTGCCAGTAGTAGAGATTCCTACAATGAGCAGTTCTTC.

The J gene is TRBJ1-2, the V gene TRBV5-4; D gene ambiguous. V was shortened by 3 bases and J by 8 bases, with 20 bases between the two germline ends. The germline CDR1 and CDR2 sequences are SGHNT and YYREEE (reference sequence). The CDR3 length is 15 residues. CDR3 in amino acids: CASSYLDERRRGYTF. The CDR3 DNA follows: TGTGCCAGCAGCTACCTGGACGAAAGGCGTCGCGGCTACACCTTC.

The table lists this clone with a few counts. The chain has TRBV7-9 and TRBJ1-2; D is perhaps TRBD1 (5 bases). V was shortened by 3 bases and J by 1 base, with 18 bases between the two germline ends. The CDR3 contains 17 residues. Germline CDR1 is SEHNR and CDR2 is FQNEAQ (reference sequence). The CDR3 DNA reads TGTGCCAGCAGCTTGGGGGACTCCCGACGACTTAACTATGGCTACACCTTC. This codes for CASSLGDSRRLNYGYTF.

The chain links TRBV28 to TRBJ1-2; no clear D. The V gene's germline CDR1 is MDHEN and CDR2 SYDVKM. With 2 bases removed from V and 4 bases from J, the gap between germline ends came to 8 bases. The CDR3 contains 13 residues. In DNA form, the CDR3 reads TGTGCCAGCAGTTTAGGGGAAAGCTATGGCTACACCTTC. Translating gives CASSLGESYGYTF.

This chain links TRBV9 with TRBJ1-2; TRBD1 matches at 7 bases. Losses at the gene ends were 0 bases for V and 8 bases for J; bases not matched to a gene: 4. The CDR3 is 13 amino acids. Per germline, CDR1 SGDLS and CDR2 YYNGEE. DNA for the CDR3: TGTGCCAGCAGCGTAGACCAGGGGGGGGGCTACACCTTC. Protein: CASSVDQGGGYTF. Full variable domain (remainder filled in from reference TRBV9 and TRBJ1-2): DSGVTQTPKHLITATGQRVTLRCSPRSGDLSVYWYQQSLDQGLQFLIQYYNGEERAKGNILERFSAQQFPDLHSELNLSSLELGDSALYFCASSVDQGGGYTFGSGTRLTVV.

The chain employs TRBV27 and TRBJ1-5; D not certain. Germline lookup yields CDR1 MNHEY and CDR2 SMNVEV (reference sequence). V was clipped by 6 bases and J by 0 bases, with 12 bases between them. There are 15 residues in the CDR3. The CDR3 loop is CASSPGPNSNQPQHF. CDR3 coding DNA: TGTGCCAGCAGCCCAGGACCTAATAGCAATCAGCCCCAGCATTTT.

The chain has TRBV5-1 and TRBJ2-3; 9 bases are shared with TRBD2. After removal of 1 base from V and 0 bases from J, the junction contained 3 bases not matched to a gene. The CDR3 totals 16 residues. Germline lookup yields CDR1 SGHRS and CDR2 YFSETQ. The CDR3 DNA reads TGCGCCAGCAGCTTGCTAGCGGGAACTAGCACAGATACGCAGTATTTT. Amino acid sequence: CASSLLAGTSTDTQYF.

This rearrangement joins TRBV7-2 to TRBJ2-1, with 10 bases matching TRBD2. The CDR3 has 17 residues. J lost 7 bases, V lost 1 base, and 10 bases had no gene match. Germline V gene data show CDR1 as SGHTA and CDR2 as FQGNSA. The CDR3 is CASSLDQREGLRNEQFF. CDR3 bases: TGTGCCAGCAGCTTAGACCAGCGGGAGGGCCTTCGGAATGAGCAGTTCTTC.

The chain uses TRBV9 and TRBJ2-7; TRBD2 matches 13 bases. From germline, CDR1 is SGDLS and CDR2 YYNGEE. This CDR3 has 16 residues. Trimming cost V 4 bases and J 7 bases; bases outside gene matches: 11. CDR3 sequence (DNA): TGTGCCAGCAGCCCCCTCTACGGACTAGCGGGGGAAGAGCAGTACTTC. Encoded protein: CASSPLYGLAGEEQYF.

This chain links TRBV6-1 with TRBJ2-7; D uncertain. The CDR3 has 15 amino acids. Between the trimmed V and J ends, which lost 2 bases and 4 bases, there was a span of 15 bases. CDR1 and CDR2 (germline): MNHNS, SASEGT. The CDR3: CASSETAPPAYEQYF. The DNA of the CDR3 is TGTGCCAGCAGTGAAACGGCCCCTCCAGCATACGAGCAGTACTTC.

This clone was detected only once. V gene TRBV19 combines with J gene TRBJ1-5; a weak D match, TRBD1 (6 bases). Between the trimmed V and J ends, which lost 9 bases and 4 bases, there was a span of 19 bases. In germline, CDR1 is LNHDA, CDR2 SQIVND (reference sequence). CDR3 length: 15 amino acids. The CDR3 nucleotides are TGTGCCAGCTCTAGAAGCGGGGGGCTGAATCAGCCCCAGCATTTT. Residues: CASSRSGGLNQPQHF.

The rearrangement uses TRBV6-6 and TRBJ2-5; D gene uncertain. The V and J ends lost 2 bases and 5 bases respectively, with 9 bases between them. This CDR3 region has 13 residues. CDR1 is MNHNY, CDR2 SVGAGI, per germline (reference sequence). CDR3 nucleotides: TGTGCCAGCAGTTACCGGCCTCGGGAGACCCAGTACTTC. It codes for CASSYRPRETQYF.

This clone showed up just once. This chain uses TRBV11-1 with TRBJ2-1; D is ambiguous. The CDR3 spans 13 residues. Germline loops: CDR1 SGHAT, CDR2 FQDESV (reference sequence). V was shortened by 1 base and J by 9 bases, with 10 bases between the two germline ends. DNA of the CDR3: TGTGCCAGCAGCTTAGTATCGGTTGGTGAGCAGTTCTTC. Residues: CASSLVSVGEQFF.